Listed below are T cell receptor beta chains from one sample, sequenced in a study of regulatory T cells in long-lasting Graves disease. In TCRdb, the multiplex PCR reads were re-called with MiXCR into one record per CDR3 protein. Among approximately 500,000 distinct CDR3 sequences listed, around a fifth were seen once. Sequenced material: peripheral blood mononuclear cells (PBMCs), taken when the disease was refractory, from a patient treated with antithyroid drugs. Source of these receptors: a female donor with Graves disease. CDR3s include the opening cysteine and the closing phenylalanine or tryptophan. The order of the fields is CDR3 length, clone size, D gene, J gene, V gene, CDR3 DNA, CDR3 protein. A D gene is named only where the DNA matches it firmly. Not every row has a clone size; where given, it reads once, few, many or a size class.

cdr3_length: 15; clone_size: many; d_call: TRBD1; j_call: TRBJ2-5; v_call: TRBV6-5; cdr3_nt: TGTGCCAGCAGTTCGACAGGGCGTAGGCAAGAGACCCAGTACTTC; cdr3_aa: CASSSTGRRQETQYF
cdr3_length: 16; clone_size: many; d_call: TRBD1; j_call: TRBJ1-2; v_call: TRBV27; cdr3_nt: TGTGCCAGCAGTTCCCGGGACAGGGGGCTTTTGAGAGGCTACACCTTC; cdr3_aa: CASSSRDRGLLRGYTF
cdr3_length: 17; clone_size: many; d_call: TRBD2; j_call: TRBJ2-5; v_call: TRBV28; cdr3_nt: TGTGCCAGCAGTCCATCTGCTTCACTAGCGCGCCAAGAGACCCAGTACTTC; cdr3_aa: CASSPSASLARQETQYF
cdr3_length: 15; clone_size: few; d_call: .; j_call: TRBJ1-1; v_call: TRBV6-1; cdr3_nt: TGTGCCAGCAGTGAGTATTTGGGACCGAACACTGAAGCTTTCTTT; cdr3_aa: CASSEYLGPNTEAFF
cdr3_length: 15; clone_size: .; d_call: TRBD1; j_call: TRBJ2-5; v_call: TRBV4-2; cdr3_nt: TGTGCCAGCAGCCAGGCGACAGGGATCGGGGAGACCCAGTACTTC; cdr3_aa: CASSQATGIGETQYF
cdr3_length: 16; clone_size: few; d_call: TRBD2; j_call: TRBJ2-7; v_call: TRBV6-1; cdr3_nt: TGTGCCAGCAGTGGCGGGGGATACGGGAGCTCCTACGAGCAGTACTTC; cdr3_aa: CASSGGGYGSSYEQYF
cdr3_length: 16; clone_size: many; d_call: TRBD1; j_call: TRBJ2-7; v_call: TRBV6-1; cdr3_nt: TGTGCCAGCAGTGAAATCGGGACAGGGAGCTCCTACGAGCAGTACTTC; cdr3_aa: CASSEIGTGSSYEQYF
cdr3_length: 15; clone_size: few; d_call: .; j_call: TRBJ2-3; v_call: TRBV28; cdr3_nt: TGTGCCAGCAGACAGACAGGTTTGGGGACAGATACGCAGTATTTT; cdr3_aa: CASRQTGLGTDTQYF
cdr3_length: 14; clone_size: many; d_call: .; j_call: TRBJ1-4; v_call: TRBV10-1; cdr3_nt: TGCGCCAGCAGTGACGGCCCAACTAATGAAAAACTGTTTTTT; cdr3_aa: CASSDGPTNEKLFF
cdr3_length: 15; clone_size: many; d_call: TRBD1; j_call: TRBJ1-1; v_call: TRBV28; cdr3_nt: TGTGCCAGCAGTGGGTCCGGGACAGTGAACACTGAAGCTTTCTTT; cdr3_aa: CASSGSGTVNTEAFF
cdr3_length: 15; clone_size: .; d_call: TRBD1; j_call: TRBJ1-5; v_call: TRBV6-5; cdr3_nt: TGTGCCAGCAGTTATGACCGGGACAGGATTCAGCCCCAGCATTTT; cdr3_aa: CASSYDRDRIQPQHF
cdr3_length: 16; clone_size: .; d_call: .; j_call: TRBJ2-2; v_call: TRBV5-1; cdr3_nt: TGCGCCAGCAGCCTCCTCCCTACACCGAACACCGGGGAGCTGTTTTTT; cdr3_aa: CASSLLPTPNTGELFF
cdr3_length: 14; clone_size: many; d_call: .; j_call: TRBJ1-2; v_call: TRBV12-5; cdr3_nt: TGTGCTAGTGGTTTAGACGGAGGATACTATGGCTACACCTTC; cdr3_aa: CASGLDGGYYGYTF
cdr3_length: 14; clone_size: .; d_call: TRBD2; j_call: TRBJ2-4; v_call: TRBV6-1; cdr3_nt: TGTGCCAGCAGCCTGACGGGGGGTGGGGACATTCAGTACTTC; cdr3_aa: CASSLTGGGDIQYF
cdr3_length: 14; clone_size: many; d_call: TRBD1; j_call: TRBJ2-7; v_call: TRBV11-2; cdr3_nt: TGTGCCAGCAGCAGGACAGGGGACGGGTACGAGCAGTACTTC; cdr3_aa: CASSRTGDGYEQYF
cdr3_length: 15; clone_size: .; d_call: TRBD1; j_call: TRBJ1-2; v_call: TRBV19; cdr3_nt: TGTGCCAGTAGTTTCCGGGACAGGGAGCGTATTGGCTACACCTTC; cdr3_aa: CASSFRDRERIGYTF
cdr3_length: 15; clone_size: few; d_call: .; j_call: TRBJ2-4; v_call: TRBV7-9; cdr3_nt: TGTGCCAGCAGCTTAGTTATCACAGGGCCAAACATTCAGTACTTC; cdr3_aa: CASSLVITGPNIQYF
cdr3_length: 16; clone_size: .; d_call: .; j_call: TRBJ2-5; v_call: TRBV4-2; cdr3_nt: TGTGCCAGCAGCCACGGTGCGGGGCCCAACCAAGAGACCCAGTACTTC; cdr3_aa: CASSHGAGPNQETQYF
cdr3_length: 14; clone_size: few; d_call: .; j_call: TRBJ1-5; v_call: TRBV19; cdr3_nt: TGTGCCAGTACCGTAGGGTGGGAGGTGCAGCCCCAGCATTTT; cdr3_aa: CASTVGWEVQPQHF
cdr3_length: 15; clone_size: many; d_call: TRBD1; j_call: TRBJ1-6; v_call: TRBV5-1; cdr3_nt: TGCGCCAGCAGCCAGCAGGACAGGGGTAATTCACCCCTCCACTTT; cdr3_aa: CASSQQDRGNSPLHF
cdr3_length: 15; clone_size: .; d_call: .; j_call: TRBJ1-1; v_call: TRBV6-2/TRBV6-3; cdr3_nt: TGTGCCAGCACGGAAATGGTTTCGGTGAACACTGAAGCTTTCTTT; cdr3_aa: CASTEMVSVNTEAFF
cdr3_length: 13; clone_size: few; d_call: .; j_call: TRBJ1-4; v_call: TRBV27; cdr3_nt: TGTGCCAGCAGTTTATCCCGGGTTGAAAAACTGTTTTTT; cdr3_aa: CASSLSRVEKLFF
cdr3_length: 8; clone_size: few; d_call: .; j_call: TRBJ1-1; v_call: TRBV20-1; cdr3_nt: TGCAGTGCTAGGGGTGCTTTCTTT; cdr3_aa: CSARGAFF
cdr3_length: 12; clone_size: .; d_call: .; j_call: TRBJ1-1; v_call: TRBV10-3; cdr3_nt: TGTGCCATCAGTGAGTCGGAGGCTGAAGCTTTCTTT; cdr3_aa: CAISESEAEAFF
cdr3_length: 15; clone_size: .; d_call: TRBD1; j_call: TRBJ1-2; v_call: TRBV5-1; cdr3_nt: TGCGCCAGCAGCTTGGATCAGGGGGATGACTATGGCTACACCTTC; cdr3_aa: CASSLDQGDDYGYTF
cdr3_length: 15; clone_size: .; d_call: TRBD1; j_call: TRBJ2-2; v_call: TRBV29-1; cdr3_nt: TGCAGCGTCCGTGCCGGGACAGTGAACACCGGGGAGCTGTTTTTT; cdr3_aa: CSVRAGTVNTGELFF
cdr3_length: 17; clone_size: few; d_call: TRBD2; j_call: TRBJ2-5; v_call: TRBV20-1; cdr3_nt: TGCAGTGCTAGAGATCCCAAGGGGAGCGGGGGGCAAGAGACCCAGTACTTC; cdr3_aa: CSARDPKGSGGQETQYF
cdr3_length: 15; clone_size: few; d_call: .; j_call: TRBJ2-7; v_call: TRBV6-5; cdr3_nt: TGTGCCAGCAGTTACGTCCCAGGTACCGACTACGAGCAGTACTTC; cdr3_aa: CASSYVPGTDYEQYF
cdr3_length: 14; clone_size: many; d_call: .; j_call: TRBJ2-7; v_call: TRBV6-5; cdr3_nt: TGTGCCAGCAGTTACTTGGGGTACTCCTACGAGCAGTACTTC; cdr3_aa: CASSYLGYSYEQYF
cdr3_length: 13; clone_size: many; d_call: .; j_call: TRBJ2-7; v_call: TRBV7-8; cdr3_nt: TGTGCCAGCAGCTTAGAGAAGAGGGACGAGCAGTACTTC; cdr3_aa: CASSLEKRDEQYF
cdr3_length: 15; clone_size: few; d_call: TRBD1; j_call: TRBJ1-1; v_call: TRBV5-1; cdr3_nt: TGCGCCAGCAGCCCACAGGGGGCGATGAACACTGAAGCTTTCTTT; cdr3_aa: CASSPQGAMNTEAFF
cdr3_length: 14; clone_size: .; d_call: TRBD1; j_call: TRBJ2-2; v_call: TRBV24-1; cdr3_nt: TGTGCCACCAGTGACGGCCAAGGGACAGGGGGGTTGTCTTTT; cdr3_aa: CATSDGQGTGGLSF
cdr3_length: 15; clone_size: .; d_call: TRBD1; j_call: TRBJ2-7; v_call: TRBV11-2; cdr3_nt: TGTGCCAGCGCTGAGATAAGGGGGCTTACGGTGGAGCAGTACTTC; cdr3_aa: CASAEIRGLTVEQYF
cdr3_length: 13; clone_size: many; d_call: .; j_call: TRBJ2-7; v_call: TRBV9; cdr3_nt: TGTGCCAGCAGCGTAGAACCCACCTACGAGCAGTACTTC; cdr3_aa: CASSVEPTYEQYF
cdr3_length: 16; clone_size: .; d_call: TRBD2; j_call: TRBJ2-1; v_call: TRBV12-3/TRBV12-4; cdr3_nt: TGTGCCAGCAGTCCAGTGGGACTAGCGCCTTCAGGAGAGCAGTTCTTC; cdr3_aa: CASSPVGLAPSGEQFF
cdr3_length: 16; clone_size: .; d_call: .; j_call: TRBJ2-7; v_call: TRBV6-2/TRBV6-3; cdr3_nt: TGTGCCAGCAGCTTCCACCCTCCTCCGGGGGCCTACGAGCAGTACTTC; cdr3_aa: CASSFHPPPGAYEQYF
cdr3_length: 15; clone_size: many; d_call: TRBD1; j_call: TRBJ1-2; v_call: TRBV12-3/TRBV12-4; cdr3_nt: TGTGCCAGCAGTCACCGGGACAGGGGAAAAGAAGGCTACACCTTC; cdr3_aa: CASSHRDRGKEGYTF
cdr3_length: 16; clone_size: many; d_call: TRBD1; j_call: TRBJ1-6; v_call: TRBV28; cdr3_nt: TGTGCCAGCAGCACATTCCCGGACAGGGAAAATTCACCCCTCCACTTT; cdr3_aa: CASSTFPDRENSPLHF
cdr3_length: 13; clone_size: .; d_call: TRBD2; j_call: TRBJ2-5; v_call: TRBV7-2; cdr3_nt: TGTGCCAGCAGCCCAGGACTAGTTGAGACCCAGTACTTC; cdr3_aa: CASSPGLVETQYF
cdr3_length: 15; clone_size: few; d_call: TRBD1; j_call: TRBJ1-5; v_call: TRBV28; cdr3_nt: TGTGCCAGCAGTTTTGGACAGGGGGCCATTCAGCCCCAGCATTTT; cdr3_aa: CASSFGQGAIQPQHF
cdr3_length: 15; clone_size: .; d_call: TRBD1; j_call: TRBJ2-2; v_call: TRBV12-3/TRBV12-4; cdr3_nt: TGTGCCAGCAGTACAGGACAGGGAACCACCGGGGAGCTGTTTTTT; cdr3_aa: CASSTGQGTTGELFF
cdr3_length: 12; clone_size: few; d_call: .; j_call: TRBJ1-4; v_call: TRBV29-1; cdr3_nt: TGCAGCGTTGAGGGTGGTGGTGAAAAACTGTTTTTT; cdr3_aa: CSVEGGGEKLFF
cdr3_length: 12; clone_size: many; d_call: .; j_call: TRBJ1-2; v_call: TRBV28; cdr3_nt: TGTGCCAGCAGTTTATCTTCGAGGGGCTACACCTTC; cdr3_aa: CASSLSSRGYTF
cdr3_length: 14; clone_size: few; d_call: .; j_call: TRBJ1-4; v_call: TRBV3-1; cdr3_nt: TGTGCCAGCAGCGAGAGGCCAACTAATGAAAAACTGTTTTTT; cdr3_aa: CASSERPTNEKLFF
cdr3_length: 15; clone_size: .; d_call: .; j_call: TRBJ1-1; v_call: TRBV10-3; cdr3_nt: TGTGCCATCAGTGGAGACATGGGGCGAAACGCTGAAGCTTTCTTT; cdr3_aa: CAISGDMGRNAEAFF